A single sample gave rise to the 7 T cell receptor beta chains below, sequenced in a study of blood T cell repertoires in COVID-19. Here immunoSEQ multiplex PCR was the method, and the copy in TCRdb shows in-frame clones only, minus some. The data show 450,000 or so clones, around nine tenths seen once. Source material: peripheral blood. The receptors were sampled from a man aged 18 to 29 with COVID-19, enrolled during active disease.

This clone was picked up one time. The chain recombines TRBV27 with TRBJ2-7; possibly TRBD1 for D (6 bases). The CDR3 extends over 13 amino acids. CDR1 is MNHEY and CDR2 is SMNVEV in the germline V gene (reference sequence). V shed 4 bases and J shed 2 bases, with 9 bases lying between them. CDR3 region: CASSSRDTYEQYF. CDR3 bases: TGTGCCAGCAGTTCCCGGGACACCTACGAGCAGTACTTC.

V is TRBV2 and J is TRBJ2-3; tentative D call: TRBD2 (6 bases). Trimming stripped 4 bases from V and 2 bases from J, with 13 bases between. The CDR3 has 15 amino acids. Germline assignment: CDR1 SNHLY and CDR2 FYNNEI. CDR3 region: CASSGTGGYTDTQYF. The CDR3 DNA sequence: TGTGCCAGCAGTGGGACTGGAGGGTACACAGATACGCAGTATTTT.

The V and J genes are TRBV14 and TRBJ2-5, with 8 positions matching TRBD2. From germline, CDR1 is SGHDN and CDR2 FVKESK. V lost 3 bases and J lost 0; bases outside the gene matches: 3. The CDR3 covers 15 residues. The CDR3 protein is CASSQPSGYQETQYF. CDR3 DNA sequence: TGTGCCAGCAGCCAGCCTAGCGGGTACCAAGAGACCCAGTACTTC.

As for this clone: This same CDR3 is encoded by further DNA sequences in the sample. This rearrangement joins TRBV5-1 to TRBJ2-2; 7 bases fit TRBD1. The CDR3 consists of 15 residues. Germline V gene data show CDR1 as SGHRS and CDR2 as YFSETQ. Trimming took 4 bases from V and 2 from J; bases not matched to a gene: 5. This chain's CDR3 is CASSPRDSNTGELFF. The CDR3 DNA reads as TGCGCCAGCAGCCCTCGGGACAGTAACACCGGGGAGCTGTTTTTT.

The V gene is TRBV7-9, the J gene TRBJ1-2; D is perhaps TRBD1 (5 bases). Trimming removed 0 bases at V and 8 bases at J, with 16 bases between. Germline-derived CDR1 and CDR2 are SEHNR and FQNEAQ (reference sequence). The CDR3 runs to 15 residues. This CDR3 is CASSLAGGTNLGYTF. The CDR3 DNA reads as TGTGCCAGCAGCTTAGCGGGGGGGACCAATTTGGGCTACACCTTC.

V and J are TRBV3-1 (or the pseudogene TRBV3-2) and TRBJ2-5; 9 bases are a match to TRBD2. The CDR3 spans 16 residues. V gave up 1 base and J gave up 4 bases; unmatched junction bases: 7. Germline lookup yields CDR1 LGHDT and CDR2 YNNKEL (reference sequence). The CDR3 region is CASSQAGGGARETQYF. As DNA, the CDR3 is TGTGCCAGCAGCCAAGCGGGCGGGGGGGCAAGAGAGACCCAGTACTTC.

The gene calls are TRBV30 and TRBJ2-7, with D maybe TRBD2 (5 bases). The CDR3 runs 13 residues. The germline V gene encodes CDR1 GTSNPN and CDR2 SVGIG (reference sequence). Trimming pared 4 bases from V and 3 bases from J, leaving 13 bases between. The CDR3 DNA reads as TGTGCCTGGAAAAGGAGGCTCTACTACGAGCAGTACTTC. Residues: CAWKRRLYYEQYF.